These 10 T cell receptor beta chains originate from one sample sequenced in a study of cytomegalovirus exposure and HLA in healthy donors. PCR involved 60 Vbeta and 13 Jbeta primers. Libraries were prepared by immunoSEQ multiplex PCR; TCRdb keeps only in-frame clonotypes and omits some of them. Its table lists about 110,000 clones. Sequencing was done on a sample of PBMCs. The receptors were gathered from a man between 18 and 29 years old in good health and CMV-seronegative.

The J gene is TRBJ1-6, the V gene TRBV6-1; 8 bases line up with TRBD1. The CDR3 spans 16 residues. Germline V gene sequence: CDR1 MNHNS, CDR2 SASEGT. V shed 4 bases and J 7 bases; nucleotides not matched to a gene: 9. The CDR3 DNA reads TGTGCCAGCAGTGGACCGGGACAGGCGACAAATTCACCCCTCCACTTT. It encodes CASSGPGQATNSPLHF.

V usage is TRBV30 and J usage is TRBJ1-2; 7 bases are shared with TRBD1. Germline CDR1 and CDR2: GTSNPN and SVGIG (reference sequence). This CDR3 is built from 15 residues. The ends lost 8 bases at V and 4 bases at J; junction bases unmatched: 16. DNA of the CDR3: TGTGCCCGGCGGGACAGTAGGGGATTTGGCTATGGCTACACCTTC. Amino acid sequence: CARRDSRGFGYGYTF.

The genes are TRBV5-1 and TRBJ2-7; a possible D gene is TRBD2 (5 bases). Germline-derived CDR1 and CDR2 are SGHRS and YFSETQ. Between the trimmed V and J ends, which lost 0 bases and 6 bases, there was a span of 10 bases. The CDR3 runs 13 residues. Here the CDR3 DNA reads TGCGCCAGCAGCTTGGGGACTCAAGGCGAGCAGTACTTC. Its protein product is CASSLGTQGEQYF.

The V and J genes are TRBV2 and TRBJ2-1, with D perhaps matching TRBD1 (6 bases). Germline values: CDR1 SNHLY, CDR2 FYNNEI. The CDR3 is 15 residues long. V gave up 3 bases and J gave up 1 base, with 10 bases separating them. The CDR3 nucleotides are TGTGCCAGCAGTGAGGCGCAGGGGTCCTACAATGAGCAGTTCTTC. Encoded protein: CASSEAQGSYNEQFF.

This chain connects TRBV5-1 to TRBJ1-1; TRBD1 aligns across 7 bases. The germline CDR1 and CDR2 sequences are SGHRS and YFSETQ. Trimming removed 3 bases from V and 6 bases from J; junction bases left unmatched: 5. The CDR3 totals 13 residues. CDR3 coding DNA: TGCGCCAGCAGCTCAACAGGGGTCCCTGAAGCTTTCTTT. It is translated as CASSSTGVPEAFF.

The chain has TRBV2 and TRBJ2-2; 7 positions agree with TRBD2. Germline lookup yields CDR1 SNHLY and CDR2 FYNNEI. V gave up 5 bases and J gave up 0 bases; unmatched junction bases: 3. This CDR3 comprises 15 residues. In DNA form, the CDR3 reads TGTGCCAGCAGTTTTGGGACTACGAACACCGGGGAGCTGTTTTTT. Its translation: CASSFGTTNTGELFF.

The J gene is TRBJ1-1, the V gene TRBV5-1; 9 bases are shared with TRBD1. Losses at the gene ends were 4 bases for V and 3 bases for J; bases not matched to a gene: 4. CDR1 and CDR2 (germline): SGHRS, YFSETQ. The CDR3 has 14 amino acids. The CDR3 DNA reads as TGCGCCAGCAGCATGACAGGGGGGTACACTGAAGCTTTCTTT. This gives the protein CASSMTGGYTEAFF.

The chain is built from TRBV2 and TRBJ2-5; perhaps TRBD1 as D (6 bases). Trimming removed 3 bases from V and 5 bases from J, with 16 bases in between. CDR1 and CDR2 (germline): SNHLY, FYNNEI. This CDR3 contains 15 residues. CDR3 sequence reads: CASSDGQGQGETQYF. CDR3 DNA: TGTGCCAGCAGTGACGGGCAGGGACAAGGGGAGACCCAGTACTTC.

This sequence joins TRBV5-1 and TRBJ1-2; weak D call: TRBD1 (6 bases). This CDR3 comprises 14 residues. Germline V gives CDR1 SGHRS, CDR2 YFSETQ. V was clipped by 5 bases and J by 5 bases, with 16 bases between them. The CDR3 nucleotides are TGCGCCAGCAGGGCTTCGGACAGTGAGTATGGCTACACCTTC. Encoded protein: CASRASDSEYGYTF.

This chain uses TRBV9 with TRBJ2-1; possible D gene TRBD2, 7 bases. The germline V gene has CDR1 SGDLS and CDR2 YYNGEE. Trimming took off 1 base at V and 5 bases at J, with 13 bases between the two ends. This CDR3 comprises 15 residues. CDR3 sequence (DNA): TGTGCCAGCAGCGTATCGGGGGGCCGGGACAATGAGCAGTTCTTC. As protein: CASSVSGGRDNEQFF.